A selection of T cell receptor beta chains follows, all from one sample in a study of CD8+CD57+ T cells in acquired aplastic anemia. MiXCR, applied by TCRdb to the reads, yields one record per CDR3 protein. The sample contains about 180,000 distinct CDR3 sequences, 40% to 50% of which appear only once. Sequenced material: sorted CD4+, CD8+, or CD8+CD57+ T cells (not recorded which) from PBMCs. Source of these receptors: a human donor with aplastic anemia. Each CDR3 is given with its conserved first and last residue. D genes are given only for firm matches. Expanded clones are given a class, and other clones once, few, many or no size at all.

v_gene,d_gene,j_gene,abundance,CDR3aa,CDR3nt
TRBV4-2,TRBD2,TRBJ2-5,-,CASSQGGGQGETQYF,TGTGCCAGCAGCCAAGGGGGGGGTCAGGGAGAGACCCAGTACTTC
TRBV19,-,TRBJ2-3,-,CASSMAPQGTDTQYF,TGTGCCAGTAGTATGGCCCCACAGGGCACAGATACGCAGTATTTT
TRBV19,-,TRBJ1-5,-,CASSRWSNQPQHF,TGTGCCAGTAGTCGTTGGAGCAATCAGCCCCAGCATTTT
TRBV24-1,TRBD1,TRBJ2-1,-,CATSDQDRGRNEQFF,TGTGCCACCAGTGACCAGGACAGGGGGAGGAATGAGCAGTTCTTC
TRBV15,-,TRBJ1-3,few,CATSRDRGVTGNTIYF,TGTGCCACCAGCAGAGATCGAGGAGTGACTGGAAACACCATATATTTT
TRBV7-9,TRBD1,TRBJ1-1,many,CASSQTGGGTEAFF,TGTGCCAGCAGCCAGACAGGGGGCGGGACTGAAGCTTTCTTT
TRBV12-3/TRBV12-4,-,TRBJ2-7,-,CASSLQGPLNEQYF,TGTGCCAGCAGTTTACAGGGACCACTAAACGAGCAGTACTTC
TRBV5-8,-,TRBJ1-5,many,CASSRGDRYSNQPQHF,TGTGCCAGCAGCCGCGGCGACCGGTATAGCAATCAGCCCCAGCATTTT
TRBV11-3,-,TRBJ2-7,once,CASSTGVTSYEQYF,TGTGCCAGCAGCACCGGGGTCACCTCGTACGAGCAGTACTTC
TRBV10-2,TRBD2,TRBJ2-3,-,CASSESGGGATDTQYF,TGCGCCAGCAGTGAGTCAGGCGGGGGGGCCACAGATACGCAGTATTTT
TRBV20-1,TRBD1,TRBJ1-1,many,CSARENRGWNTEAFF,TGCAGTGCTAGAGAGAACAGGGGATGGAACACTGAAGCTTTCTTT
TRBV29-1,-,TRBJ2-2,-,CSVLTRFTGELFF,TGCAGCGTTTTGACTAGATTCACCGGGGAGCTGTTTTTT
TRBV24-1,-,TRBJ2-3,-,CATSDLGTDTQYF,TGTGCCACCAGTGATCTTGGCACAGATACGCAGTATTTT
TRBV7-9,-,TRBJ1-2,few,CASSPPWADNGYTF,TGTGCCAGCAGCCCCCCCTGGGCAGACAATGGCTACACCTTC
TRBV20-1,TRBD1,TRBJ1-1,many,CSARVEGAGTEAFF,TGCAGTGCTAGAGTGGAGGGGGCAGGGACTGAAGCTTTCTTT
TRBV7-2,-,TRBJ2-3,-,CASSTTTKDTQYF,TGTGCCAGCAGCACCACTACAAAGGATACGCAGTATTTT
TRBV7-2,-,TRBJ1-1,-,CASSLPLGGRTEAFF,TGTGCCAGCAGCTTACCCCTAGGGGGGCGGACTGAAGCTTTCTTT
TRBV19,-,TRBJ2-2,many,CASQRYGELFF,TGTGCCAGCCAACGTTACGGGGAGCTGTTTTTT
TRBV2,-,TRBJ1-2,many,CASSDRSGANYGYTF,TGTGCCAGCAGTGACAGGAGTGGCGCTAACTATGGCTACACCTTC
TRBV4-1,TRBD2,TRBJ2-1,many,CASSQDKGGGYNEQFF,TGCGCCAGCAGCCAAGATAAGGGCGGGGGCTACAATGAGCAGTTCTTC
TRBV10-3,-,TRBJ2-7,-,CAIVQGPSSYEQYF,TGTGCCATCGTGCAGGGGCCGAGCTCCTACGAGCAGTACTTC
TRBV6-1,-,TRBJ1-1,many,CASSPWGGGSEAFF,TGTGCCAGCAGCCCCTGGGGAGGGGGGTCTGAAGCTTTCTTT
TRBV7-9,-,TRBJ1-6,few,CASSSDSPNSPLHF,TGTGCCAGCAGCTCGGACAGCCCCAATTCACCCCTCCACTTT
TRBV6-1,-,TRBJ1-1,-,CASSEEWGYTEAFF,TGTGCCAGCAGTGAAGAATGGGGGTACACTGAAGCTTTCTTT
TRBV6-1,TRBD1,TRBJ1-1,-,CASSNRGGSEAFF,TGTGCCAGCAGCAACAGGGGTGGCTCTGAAGCTTTCTTT
TRBV6-2/TRBV6-3,TRBD1,TRBJ1-2,many,CASSYSTGTGYTF,TGTGCCAGCAGTTACTCGACAGGGACTGGCTACACCTTC
TRBV5-1,-,TRBJ1-2,many,CASKLGSPTPLYGYTF,TGCGCCAGCAAGCTTGGGAGCCCTACCCCCCTGTATGGCTACACCTTC